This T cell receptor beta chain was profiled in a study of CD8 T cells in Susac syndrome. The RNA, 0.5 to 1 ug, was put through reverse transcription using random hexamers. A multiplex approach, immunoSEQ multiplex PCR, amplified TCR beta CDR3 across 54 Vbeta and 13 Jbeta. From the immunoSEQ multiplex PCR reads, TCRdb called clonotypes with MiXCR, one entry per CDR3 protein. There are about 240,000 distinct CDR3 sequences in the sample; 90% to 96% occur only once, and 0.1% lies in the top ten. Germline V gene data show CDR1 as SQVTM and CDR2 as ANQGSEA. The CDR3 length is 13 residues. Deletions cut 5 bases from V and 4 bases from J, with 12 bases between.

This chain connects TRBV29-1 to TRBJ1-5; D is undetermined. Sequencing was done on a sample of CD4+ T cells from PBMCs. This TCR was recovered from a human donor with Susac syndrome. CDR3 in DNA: TGCAGCGTTATCCTTGGACTTAATCAGCCCCAGCATTTT. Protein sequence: CSVILGLNQPQHF.